Presented here are 14 T cell receptor beta chains from one specimen sequenced in a study of CD8 T cells in Susac syndrome. An amount of RNA that ranged from roughly 0.5 to 1 ug was reverse transcribed with random hexamers. TCRdb re-analysed the immunoSEQ multiplex PCR reads in MiXCR, keeping a single row per CDR3 protein. The sample shows a few hundred thousand distinct CDR3 sequences, about 94% of them seen only once. Sequencing was done on a sample of CD4+ T cells from PBMCs. The receptors stem from a human donor with Susac syndrome.

This rearrangement joins TRBV30 to TRBJ2-3; TRBD1 aligns across 9 bases. Germline lookup yields CDR1 GTSNPN and CDR2 SVGIG (reference sequence). After removal of 1 base from V and 3 bases from J, the junction contained 5 bases not matched to a gene. The CDR3 extends over 15 amino acids. DNA of the CDR3: TGTGCCTGGAGTGGAGGGGACAGGGATACAGATACGCAGTATTTT. It yields the protein CAWSGGDRDTDTQYF.

V and J are TRBV5-6 and TRBJ2-3; tentatively, D is TRBD1 or TRBD2 (6 bases each). Germline V CDR1 and CDR2: SGHDT, YYEEEE. The CDR3 length is 16 residues. The V gene lost 1 base and the J gene lost 5 bases, with 17 bases spanning the gap. CDR3 sequence: CASSLKTGAVGDTQYF. As DNA, the CDR3 is TGTGCCAGCAGCTTGAAGACGGGGGCGGTAGGAGATACGCAGTATTTT.

CDR3 sequence (DNA): TGTGCCAGCAGCTCCAGCCAGCGGCCTAGCGGGGGGCAGGTTAATGAGCAGTTCTTC. This gives the protein CASSSSQRPSGGQVNEQFF. The J gene is TRBJ2-1, the V gene TRBV9, with TRBD2 matching 11 bases. The J segment lost 7 bases and the V segment lost 4 bases, leaving 19 bases of the junction unmatched. This CDR3 region has 19 residues. Germline-derived CDR1 and CDR2 are SGDLS and YYNGEE. Drawing the rest from reference TRBV9 and TRBJ2-1, the complete variable domain is DSGVTQTPKHLITATGQRVTLRCSPRSGDLSVYWYQQSLDQGLQFLIQYYNGEERAKGNILERFSAQQFPDLHSELNLSSLELGDSALYFCASSSSQRPSGGQVNEQFFGPGTRLTVL.

The genes are TRBV20-1 and TRBJ2-1; a weak D match, TRBD2 (5 bases). This CDR3 spans 13 amino acids. Trimming cost V 7 bases and J 0 bases, with 10 bases left between them. Germline CDR1 DFQATT, CDR2 SNEGSKA (reference sequence). The CDR3 loop is CSVPGSSYNEQFF. The CDR3 DNA follows: TGCAGTGTGCCGGGGAGCTCCTACAATGAGCAGTTCTTC.

This clonotype was detected only a few times. CDR3 protein: CSAGGGGNQPQHF. Here the CDR3 DNA reads TGCAGCGCCGGCGGGGGGGGCAATCAGCCCCAGCATTTT. The V call is TRBV29-1, the J call TRBJ1-5, with a weak D call TRBD1 (5 bases). The V and J ends lost 7 bases and 2 bases respectively, with 12 bases between them. Germline assignment: CDR1 SQVTM and CDR2 ANQGSEA. The CDR3 sequence is 13 residues long. The complete variable domain, with remaining parts taken from reference TRBV29-1 and TRBJ1-5, reads SAVISQKPSRDICQRGTSLTIQCQVDSQVTMMFWYRQQPGQSLTLIATANQGSEATYESGFVIDKFPISRPNLTFSTLTVSNMSPEDSSIYLCSAGGGGNQPQHFGDGTRLSIL.

The rearrangement joins TRBV9 to TRBJ1-6, with D unclear. Germline V gene lookup returns CDR1 SGDLS and CDR2 YYNGEE. The CDR3 covers 12 residues. Trimming pared 2 bases from V and 8 bases from J, leaving 5 bases between. The CDR3 region is CASSVADSPLHF. Here the CDR3 DNA reads TGTGCCAGCAGCGTGGCTGATTCACCCCTCCACTTT.

The CDR3 is CSARDRLAGGLISTYEQYF. The CDR3 coding sequence is TGCAGTGCTAGAGATAGACTAGCGGGGGGTCTAATCTCAACCTACGAGCAGTACTTC. The chain carries TRBV20-1 and TRBJ2-7; 13 positions agree with TRBD2. V trimming: 0 bases; J trimming: 2 bases; junction bases outside the gene matches: 13. The germline gives CDR1 DFQATT, CDR2 SNEGSKA (reference sequence). The CDR3 has 19 residues.

The J gene is TRBJ2-3, the V gene TRBV20-1; 12 bases fit TRBD1. CDR1 is DFQATT and CDR2 is SNEGSKA in the germline V gene (reference sequence). The junction had 10 bases not matched to a gene; V was cut back by 1 base and J by 5 bases. This CDR3 is built from 17 residues. The CDR3 coding sequence is TGCAGTGCTAGAGGAGAAGGGACAGGGGGCCTCGGAGATACGCAGTATTTT. This codes for CSARGEGTGGLGDTQYF.

This chain connects TRBV3-1 to TRBJ2-2; 9 bases fit TRBD2. The junction had 7 bases not matched to a gene; V was cut back by 4 bases and J by 7 bases. From germline, CDR1 is LGHDT and CDR2 YNNKEL (reference sequence). This CDR3 region has 15 residues. The chain's CDR3 is CASSPIHSGGGELFF. The CDR3 DNA reads as TGTGCCAGCAGCCCGATCCATAGCGGGGGCGGGGAGCTGTTTTTT.

J is TRBJ1-2 and V is TRBV12-3 or TRBV12-4; TRBD1 might be the D (6 bases). The CDR3 loop spans 15 amino acids. V was cut by 5 bases and J by 1 base, with 14 bases left in between. CDR3 in amino acids: CASSDPGQSNYGYTF. In DNA, the CDR3 is TGTGCCAGCAGTGACCCAGGACAGAGTAACTATGGCTACACCTTC.

The rearrangement joins TRBV9 to TRBJ1-1; D not resolved. Trimming cost V 0 bases and J 1 base, with 7 bases left between them. The V gene's germline CDR1 is SGDLS and CDR2 YYNGEE. This CDR3 comprises 14 residues. CDR3 sequence (DNA): TGTGCCAGCAGCGTAGACCCTTGGAACACTGAAGCTTTCTTT. Its translation: CASSVDPWNTEAFF.

The V call is TRBV6-2 or TRBV6-3, the J call TRBJ1-2, with no clear D. In germline, CDR1 is MNHEY, CDR2 SVGEGT. The CDR3 loop spans 10 amino acids. Trimming removed 11 bases from V and 8 bases from J, with 12 bases in between. This CDR3 is CASGSSGYTF. CDR3 coding DNA: TGTGCCTCGGGGAGCTCGGGCTACACCTTC.

As DNA, the CDR3 is TGCGCCAGCAGCTTGTCCGCAGATTCCTATGGCTACACCTTC. Amino acid sequence: CASSLSADSYGYTF. The chain has TRBV5-1 and TRBJ1-2, with D unresolved. V lost 1 base and J 4 bases, leaving 11 bases between the germline ends. The CDR3 is 14 residues long. The germline V gene has CDR1 SGHRS and CDR2 YFSETQ.

The chain joins TRBV7-2 to TRBJ2-3; D possibly corresponds to TRBD2 (5 bases). The germline V and J ends were trimmed by 5 bases and 2 bases, with 5 bases remaining between them. There are 12 residues in the CDR3. Germline CDR1 reads SGHTA; CDR2 reads FQGNSA. The CDR3 loop reads CASSRDTDTQYF. The CDR3 region has the DNA TGTGCCAGCAGCCGGGACACAGATACGCAGTATTTT.